These 19 T cell receptor beta chains originate from one sample sequenced in a study of cytomegalovirus exposure and HLA in healthy donors. TCRdb's table, derived via immunoSEQ multiplex PCR, lists solely in-frame clones and lacks some. The sample includes about 160,000 clones, around four fifths of them seen just once. Sequences were obtained from PBMCs. The receptors originated from a young man in good health and CMV-seropositive.

The rearrangement uses TRBV11-2 and TRBJ2-3; no reliable D call. V gave up 5 bases and J gave up 2 bases, with 17 bases separating them. This CDR3 has 16 residues. CDR1 and CDR2 from the germline V gene are SGHAT and FQNNGV. The DNA of the CDR3 is TGTGCCAGCAGCCCCCAACAGTTAACCTTCACAGATACGCAGTATTTT. Protein: CASSPQQLTFTDTQYF.

This clone occurred once. CDR3 sequence reads: CASAGGTNTEAFF. CDR3 coding DNA: TGTGCCAGCGCAGGGGGGACGAACACTGAAGCTTTCTTT. J is TRBJ1-1 and V is TRBV25-1, with 7 bases aligning to TRBD1. With 8 bases clipped from V and 1 base from J, the junction kept 4 bases outside the gene matches. CDR3 length equals 13 residues. Germline V gives CDR1 MGHDK, CDR2 SYGVNS.

The gene calls are TRBV13 and TRBJ1-3, with TRBD1 matching 11 bases. The CDR3 is made up of 15 amino acids. The V and J ends lost 4 bases and 2 bases, in that order; junction bases with no gene match: 1. Per germline, CDR1 PRHDT and CDR2 FYEKMQ (reference sequence). The CDR3 coding sequence is TGTGCCAGCAGCTCGGGACAGGGGGCTGGAAACACCATATATTTT. Translated, it gives CASSSGQGAGNTIYF.

The genes are TRBV2 and TRBJ1-1; D remains ambiguous. Germline-derived CDR1 and CDR2 are SNHLY and FYNNEI. There are 14 residues in the CDR3. Trimming took off 0 bases at V and 0 bases at J, with 5 bases between the two ends. The CDR3 bases are TGTGCCAGCAGTGAAGCGCACATGAACACTGAAGCTTTCTTT. Encoded protein: CASSEAHMNTEAFF.

This chain uses TRBV29-1 with TRBJ1-1; a weak D match, TRBD1 (6 bases). The CDR3 is made up of 15 amino acids. V was shortened by 7 bases and J by 0 bases, with 18 bases between the two germline ends. The V gene's germline CDR1 is SQVTM and CDR2 ANQGSEA. The CDR3 DNA reads TGCAGCGCCCAAATCATGGGACACTTGAACACTGAAGCTTTCTTT. This codes for CSAQIMGHLNTEAFF.

The chain employs TRBV11-3 and TRBJ2-1; D is unclear. The V gene lost 3 bases and the J gene lost 5 bases, with 11 bases spanning the gap. Germline values: CDR1 SGHNT, CDR2 YENEEA. The CDR3 has 14 amino acids. The DNA for the CDR3 is TGTGCCAGCAGCTTTAGTAAGAGTAACAATGAGCAGTTCTTC. This encodes CASSFSKSNNEQFF.

V and J are TRBV5-6 and TRBJ1-1, with D unclear. The V gene's germline CDR1 is SGHDT and CDR2 YYEEEE. V was trimmed by 2 bases and J by 8 bases, leaving 10 bases between them. CDR3 length: 12 residues. The CDR3 protein is CASSFISREAFF. CDR3 DNA sequence: TGTGCCAGCAGCTTTATTAGCCGGGAAGCTTTCTTT.

The rearrangement links TRBV19 to TRBJ2-7; 12 positions match TRBD2. Germline CDR1 is LNHDA and CDR2 is SQIVND (reference sequence). This CDR3 comprises 13 residues. Trimming removed 6 bases from V and 7 bases from J; junction bases left unmatched: 4. The CDR3 reads CASSLAGGNEQYF. The CDR3 DNA is TGTGCCAGTAGCCTAGCGGGGGGGAATGAGCAGTACTTC.

CDR3 region: CASSQDLRAGGEAFF. CDR3 in DNA: TGCGCCAGCAGCCAAGATCTGAGGGCAGGGGGTGAAGCTTTCTTT. V usage is TRBV4-3 and J usage is TRBJ1-1; TRBD1 aligns across 7 bases. The length of the CDR3 is 15 residues. V shed 0 bases and J 7 bases; nucleotides not matched to a gene: 8. Germline-derived CDR1 and CDR2 are LGHNA and YSLEER.

The chain has TRBV10-3 and TRBJ2-3; TRBD2 aligns across 9 bases. Germline V lookup: CDR1 ENHRY, CDR2 SYGVKD. The length of the CDR3 is 15 residues. V was clipped by 3 bases and J by 0 bases; unmatched bases: 1. The CDR3 region is CAISDLAGSTDTQYF. In DNA, the CDR3 is TGTGCCATCAGTGATCTAGCGGGAAGCACAGATACGCAGTATTTT.

The V call is TRBV19, the J call TRBJ2-5; 7 bases fit TRBD1. The V gene's germline CDR1 is LNHDA and CDR2 SQIVND (reference sequence). Trimming cost V 2 bases and J 1 base; bases outside gene matches: 10. The CDR3 length is 17 residues. This chain's CDR3 is CASSITPPTGPQETQYF. In nucleotides, the CDR3 is TGTGCCAGTAGTATAACTCCCCCGACAGGGCCCCAAGAGACCCAGTACTTC.

The count of this clone is one. This sequence joins TRBV30 and TRBJ2-7, with D unclear. The germline V gene encodes CDR1 GTSNPN and CDR2 SVGIG (reference sequence). Trimming removed 1 base from V and 4 bases from J, with 8 bases in between. CDR3 length equals 12 residues. CDR3 bases: TGTGCCTGGAGTGACCCAACTTACGAGCAGTACTTC. It codes for CAWSDPTYEQYF.

Points on this clone: Other DNA variants within this sample encode the same CDR3. This chain joins TRBV14 and TRBJ2-1; 11 nucleotides agree with TRBD1. This CDR3 comprises 16 residues. Germline CDR1 SGHDN, CDR2 FVKESK. Trimming took 0 bases from V and 5 from J; bases not matched to a gene: 3. The CDR3 bases are TGTGCCAGCAGCCAAGAACCGGGACAGGGGGACAATGAGCAGTTCTTC. It codes for CASSQEPGQGDNEQFF.

The chain is built from TRBV28 and TRBJ1-1, with 10 bases matching TRBD1. V trimming: 4 bases; J trimming: 5 bases; junction bases outside the gene matches: 1. Per germline, CDR1 MDHEN and CDR2 SYDVKM. The CDR3 spans 13 residues. The CDR3 here is CASSWGQGTEAFF. The CDR3 nucleotides are TGTGCCAGCAGTTGGGGACAGGGGACTGAAGCTTTCTTT. Drawing the rest from reference TRBV28 and TRBJ1-1, the complete variable domain is DVKVTQSSRYLVKRTGEKVFLECVQDMDHENMFWYRQDPGLGLRLIYFSYDVKMKEKGDIPEGYSVSREKKERFSLILESASTNQTSMYLCASSWGQGTEAFFGQGTRLTVV.

The rearrangement uses TRBV6-5 and TRBJ1-3; D call uncertain. Per germline, CDR1 MNHEY and CDR2 SVGAGI. The CDR3 contains 16 residues. Trimming left V 2 bases short and J 0 bases short, with 11 bases between. CDR3 DNA: TGTGCCAGCAGTTACACAGAGACACCCTCTGGAAACACCATATATTTT. Its protein is CASSYTETPSGNTIYF.

This clone was observed a few times. This rearrangement joins TRBV18 to TRBJ1-6; 7 bases are shared with TRBD1. The germline V gene has CDR1 KGHSH and CDR2 LQKENI. This CDR3 has 14 amino acids. Trimming removed 6 bases from V and 6 bases from J; junction bases left unmatched: 5. The CDR3 coding sequence is TGTGCCAGCTCCGTGGGACAGCCTAATTCACCCCTCCACTTT. It translates to CASSVGQPNSPLHF. The complete variable domain, with remaining parts taken from reference TRBV18 and TRBJ1-6, reads NAGVMQNPRHLVRRRGQEARLRCSPMKGHSHVYWYRQLPEEGLKFMVYLQKENIIDESGMPKERFSAEFPKEGPSILRIQQVVRGDSAAYFCASSVGQPNSPLHFGNGTRLTVT.

This rearrangement joins TRBV19 to TRBJ1-5; D remains ambiguous. Trimming removed 6 bases from V and 2 bases from J, with 5 bases in between. Germline V gives CDR1 LNHDA, CDR2 SQIVND (reference sequence). The CDR3 covers 12 residues. The CDR3 bases are TGTGCCAGTAGGTCAGGCAATCAGCCCCAGCATTTT. This sequence encodes CASRSGNQPQHF.

The gene calls are TRBV30 and TRBJ2-1; 7 nucleotides agree with TRBD1. The germline CDR1 and CDR2 sequences are GTSNPN and SVGIG (reference sequence). With V trimmed by 4 bases and J by 8 bases, 11 bases remained unmatched. The CDR3 totals 14 residues. The CDR3, as DNA: TGTGCCTGGACCCCGGGGTACAGGGGCGATGAGCAGTTCTTC. As protein: CAWTPGYRGDEQFF.

The CDR3 spells CASSATGGTEAFF. CDR3 coding DNA: TGTGCCAGCAGCGCGACAGGGGGCACTGAAGCTTTCTTT. The chain links TRBV7-6 to TRBJ1-1; TRBD1 matches 9 bases. Germline V gene sequence: CDR1 SGHVS, CDR2 FNYEAQ. V was pared by 5 bases and J by 4 bases, with 2 bases of the junction left unmatched. The CDR3 is 13 amino acids.